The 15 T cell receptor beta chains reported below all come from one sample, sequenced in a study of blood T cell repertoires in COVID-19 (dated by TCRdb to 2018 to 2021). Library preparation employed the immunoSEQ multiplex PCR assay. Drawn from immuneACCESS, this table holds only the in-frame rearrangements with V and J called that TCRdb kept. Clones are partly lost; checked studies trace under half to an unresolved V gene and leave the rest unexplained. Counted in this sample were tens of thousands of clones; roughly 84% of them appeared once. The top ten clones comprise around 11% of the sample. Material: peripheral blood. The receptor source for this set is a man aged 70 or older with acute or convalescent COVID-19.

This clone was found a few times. CDR3 in DNA: TGCGCCAGCAGCCGGAGGACTAGCGGGGGGTTTTACAATGAGCAGTTCTTC. It encodes CASSRRTSGGFYNEQFF. J is TRBJ2-1 and V is TRBV4-1; 14 bases fit TRBD2. Germline V gene lookup returns CDR1 MGHRA and CDR2 YSYEKL. The CDR3 has 17 amino acids. V lost 4 bases, J lost 4 bases, and 6 bases stayed unmatched.

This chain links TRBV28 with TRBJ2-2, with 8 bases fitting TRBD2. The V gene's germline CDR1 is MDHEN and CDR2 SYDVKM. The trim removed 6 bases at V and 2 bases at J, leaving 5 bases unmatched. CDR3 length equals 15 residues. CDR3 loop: CASRLSGANTGELFF. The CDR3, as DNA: TGTGCCAGCAGACTTAGCGGGGCTAACACCGGGGAGCTGTTTTTT. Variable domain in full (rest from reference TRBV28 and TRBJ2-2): DVKVTQSSRYLVKRTGEKVFLECVQDMDHENMFWYRQDPGLGLRLIYFSYDVKMKEKGDIPEGYSVSREKKERFSLILESASTNQTSMYLCASRLSGANTGELFFGEGSRLTVL.

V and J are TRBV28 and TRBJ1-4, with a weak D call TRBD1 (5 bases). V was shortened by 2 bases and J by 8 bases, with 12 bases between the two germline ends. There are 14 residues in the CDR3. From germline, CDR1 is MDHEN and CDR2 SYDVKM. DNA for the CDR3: TGTGCCAGCAGTTTAGGAGGGGCTAGGGAAAAACTGTTTTTT. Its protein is CASSLGGAREKLFF.

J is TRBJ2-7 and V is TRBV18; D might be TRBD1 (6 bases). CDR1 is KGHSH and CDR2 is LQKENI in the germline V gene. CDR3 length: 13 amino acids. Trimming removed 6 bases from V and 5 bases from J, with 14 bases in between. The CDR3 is CASSPGTRNEQYV. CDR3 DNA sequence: TGTGCCAGCTCCCCCGGGACAAGGAACGAGCAGTACGTC.

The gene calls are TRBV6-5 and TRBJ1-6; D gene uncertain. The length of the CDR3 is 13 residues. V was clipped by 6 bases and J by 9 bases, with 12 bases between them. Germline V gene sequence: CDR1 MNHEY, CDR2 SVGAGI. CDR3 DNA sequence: TGTGCCAGCAGGCAGGAGGAACGTTCACCCCTCCACTTT. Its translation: CASRQEERSPLHF.

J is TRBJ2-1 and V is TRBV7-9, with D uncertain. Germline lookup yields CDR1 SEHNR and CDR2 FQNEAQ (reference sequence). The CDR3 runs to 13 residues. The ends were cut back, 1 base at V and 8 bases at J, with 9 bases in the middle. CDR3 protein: CASSLVNGDEQFF. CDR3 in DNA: TGTGCCAGCAGCTTAGTTAATGGAGATGAGCAGTTCTTC.

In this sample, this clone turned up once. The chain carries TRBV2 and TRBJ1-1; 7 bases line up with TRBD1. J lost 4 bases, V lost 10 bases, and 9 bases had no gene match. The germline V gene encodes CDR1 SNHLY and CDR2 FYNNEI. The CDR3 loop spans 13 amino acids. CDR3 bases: TGTGCCAAGAGACAGGGAGTAGTCACTGAAGCTTTCTTT. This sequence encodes CAKRQGVVTEAFF. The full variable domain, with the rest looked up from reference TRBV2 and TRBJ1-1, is EPEVTQTPSHQVTQMGQEVILRCVPISNHLYFYWYRQILGQKVEFLVSFYNNEISEKSEIFDDQFSVERPDGSNFTLKIRSTKLEDSAMYFCAKRQGVVTEAFFGQGTRLTVV.

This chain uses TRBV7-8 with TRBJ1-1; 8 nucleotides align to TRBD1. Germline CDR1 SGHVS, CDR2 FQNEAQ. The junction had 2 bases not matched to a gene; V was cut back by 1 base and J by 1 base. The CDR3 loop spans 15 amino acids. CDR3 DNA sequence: TGTGCCAGCAGCTTAGACAGGGGGTGGAACACTGAAGCTTTCTTT. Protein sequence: CASSLDRGWNTEAFF.

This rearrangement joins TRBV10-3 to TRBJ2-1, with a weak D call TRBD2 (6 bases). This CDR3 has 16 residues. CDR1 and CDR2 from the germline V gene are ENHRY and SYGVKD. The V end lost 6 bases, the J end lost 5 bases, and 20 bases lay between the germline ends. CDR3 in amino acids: CAIRVQGTGIDNEQFF. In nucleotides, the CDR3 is TGTGCCATCAGGGTACAAGGGACTGGCATCGACAATGAGCAGTTCTTC.

The CDR3 spells CASTPGTGLSGGGYTF. CDR3 bases: TGTGCCAGCACCCCCGGGACAGGGCTAAGTGGAGGTGGCTACACCTTC. The genes are TRBV28 and TRBJ1-2; 9 nucleotides agree with TRBD1. CDR3 length: 16 residues. Per germline, CDR1 MDHEN and CDR2 SYDVKM. J lost 7 bases, V lost 7 bases, and 16 bases had no gene match.

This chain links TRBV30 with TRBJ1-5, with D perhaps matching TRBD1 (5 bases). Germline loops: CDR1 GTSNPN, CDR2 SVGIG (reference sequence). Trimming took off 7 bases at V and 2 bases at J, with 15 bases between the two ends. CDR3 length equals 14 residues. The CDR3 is CALKLGGGNQPQHF. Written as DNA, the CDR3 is TGTGCCTTAAAACTCGGAGGGGGCAATCAGCCCCAGCATTTT.

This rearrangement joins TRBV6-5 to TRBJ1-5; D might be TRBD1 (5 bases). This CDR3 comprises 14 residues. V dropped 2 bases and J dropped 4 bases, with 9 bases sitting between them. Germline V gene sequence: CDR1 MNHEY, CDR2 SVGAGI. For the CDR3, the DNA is TGTGCCAGCAGTTACAACAGGCGGAATCAGCCCCAGCATTTT. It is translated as CASSYNRRNQPQHF.

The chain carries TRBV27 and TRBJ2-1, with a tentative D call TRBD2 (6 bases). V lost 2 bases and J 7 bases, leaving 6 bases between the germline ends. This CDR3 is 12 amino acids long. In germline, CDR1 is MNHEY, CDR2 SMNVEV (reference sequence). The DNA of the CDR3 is TGTGCCAGCAGTTTAGGGGGGAATGAGCAGTTCTTC. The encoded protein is CASSLGGNEQFF.

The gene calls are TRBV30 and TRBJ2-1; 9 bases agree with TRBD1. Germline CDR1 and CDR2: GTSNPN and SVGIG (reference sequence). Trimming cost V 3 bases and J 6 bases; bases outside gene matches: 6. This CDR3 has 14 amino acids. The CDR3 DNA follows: TGTGCCTGGAGGCCGGGACAGGGTACCAATGAGCAGTTCTTC. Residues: CAWRPGQGTNEQFF.

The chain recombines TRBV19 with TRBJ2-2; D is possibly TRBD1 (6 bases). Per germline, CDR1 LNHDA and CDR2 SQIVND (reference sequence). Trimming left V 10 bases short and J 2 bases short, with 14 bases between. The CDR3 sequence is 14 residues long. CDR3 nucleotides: TGTGCCACCACATTGGACAGAAACACCGGGGAGCTGTTTTTT. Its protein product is CATTLDRNTGELFF.